Shown below are 28 T cell receptor beta chains from a single sample sequenced in a study of blood T cell repertoires in COVID-19. Only in-frame clones appear in the TCRdb table, and some are missing; sequencing was by immunoSEQ multiplex PCR. The data show some 11,000 clones, approximately 88% seen once. Sequenced material: peripheral blood. The origin of the receptors is a human donor in a cohort sampled during active COVID-19.

This rearrangement joins TRBV2 to TRBJ2-7, with D perhaps TRBD2 (6 bases). The CDR3 length is 17 residues. With 3 bases removed from V and 4 bases from J, the gap between germline ends came to 22 bases. CDR1 is SNHLY, CDR2 FYNNEI, per germline. CDR3 sequence reads: CASSDPPQGWTTYEQYF. Here the CDR3 DNA reads TGTGCCAGCAGTGACCCCCCCCAGGGCTGGACTACTTACGAGCAGTACTTC. Using reference TRBV2 and TRBJ2-7 for the parts outside the CDR3, the full variable domain is EPEVTQTPSHQVTQMGQEVILRCVPISNHLYFYWYRQILGQKVEFLVSFYNNEISEKSEIFDDQFSVERPDGSNFTLKIRSTKLEDSAMYFCASSDPPQGWTTYEQYFGPGTRLTVT.

The chain is built from TRBV27 and TRBJ2-5, with no clear D. Trimming pared 6 bases from V and 12 bases from J, leaving 5 bases between. The CDR3 consists of 8 residues. The V gene's germline CDR1 is MNHEY and CDR2 SMNVEV (reference sequence). In nucleotides, the CDR3 is TGTGCCAGCAGCACAAAGTACTTC. Translated: CASSTKYF.

This sequence joins TRBV27 and TRBJ2-1, with 8 bases that match TRBD2. Per the germline V gene, CDR1 is MNHEY and CDR2 is SMNVEV (reference sequence). The CDR3 has 16 residues. J was trimmed by 8 bases and V by 2 bases; bases with no gene match: 11. Here the CDR3 DNA reads TGTGCCAGCAGTTTAGGGAGGGCGGGAGGTGGTTATGAGCAGTTCTTC. As protein: CASSLGRAGGGYEQFF.

This sequence joins TRBV7-2 and TRBJ1-1, with a weak D call TRBD1 (5 bases). Germline CDR1 SGHTA, CDR2 FQGNSA. The V end lost 3 bases, the J end lost 0 bases, and 11 bases lay between the germline ends. The CDR3 loop spans 15 amino acids. CDR3 sequence (DNA): TGTGCCAGCAGCTTGGGACTCCTTGTGAACACTGAAGCTTTCTTT. This translates into CASSLGLLVNTEAFF.

The V and J genes are TRBV19 and TRBJ2-4, with 15 bases identical to TRBD2. The V gene end was trimmed by 3 bases and the J gene end by 1 base; junction bases not matched to a gene: 7. Germline values: CDR1 LNHDA, CDR2 SQIVND (reference sequence). The CDR3 totals 19 residues. DNA for the CDR3: TGTGCCAGTAGTATGGTGGGACTAGCGGGAGGAGGGGCCAAAAACATTCAGTACTTC. Amino acids: CASSMVGLAGGGAKNIQYF.

This chain uses TRBV10-3 with TRBJ1-2; D perhaps matches TRBD1 (5 bases). Trimming took 7 bases from V and 6 from J, leaving 18 bases between them. This CDR3 contains 14 residues. CDR1 and CDR2 (germline): ENHRY, SYGVKD. CDR3 protein: CAINPDNGPNGYTF. For the CDR3, the DNA is TGTGCCATCAATCCGGACAACGGACCGAATGGCTACACCTTC.

The chain links TRBV3-1 (or the pseudogene TRBV3-2) to TRBJ2-4; perhaps TRBD1 as D (6 bases). The CDR3 is made up of 14 amino acids. Between the trimmed V and J ends, which lost 0 bases and 8 bases, there was a span of 11 bases. The germline V gene has CDR1 LGHDT and CDR2 YNNKEL (reference sequence). The CDR3 sequence: CASSQDQGTDIQYF. CDR3 nucleotides: TGTGCCAGCAGCCAAGATCAGGGGACGGACATTCAGTACTTC.

This CDR3 reads CSVDRADGVGLAGSLYEQYF. Written as DNA, the CDR3 is TGCAGCGTTGATAGGGCGGACGGTGTGGGACTAGCGGGATCTCTGTACGAGCAGTACTTC. The V and J genes are TRBV29-1 and TRBJ2-7, with TRBD2 matching over 13 bases. Germline CDR1 reads SQVTM; CDR2 reads ANQGSEA. The J segment lost 4 bases and the V segment lost 3 bases, leaving 21 bases of the junction unmatched. CDR3 length: 20 residues.

This chain joins TRBV18 and TRBJ1-1; 7 bases line up with TRBD1. Trimming cost V 3 bases and J 3 bases; bases outside gene matches: 4. This CDR3 contains 14 residues. Germline CDR1 and CDR2: KGHSH and LQKENI. CDR3: CASSPLDRDTEAFF. Here the CDR3 DNA reads TGTGCCAGCTCACCTCTAGACAGGGACACTGAAGCTTTCTTT.

A single count supports this clone. As DNA, the CDR3 is TGTGCCAGTACCCGGGACAGGGGGCTCTCTGGGGCCAACGTCCTGACTTTC. Encoded protein: CASTRDRGLSGANVLTF. The chain employs TRBV19 and TRBJ2-6; TRBD1 aligns across 12 bases. The CDR3 length is 17 residues. Germline assignment: CDR1 LNHDA and CDR2 SQIVND (reference sequence). V was clipped by 7 bases and J by 0 bases; unmatched bases: 4.

V usage is TRBV6-5 and J usage is TRBJ1-6, with 8 bases identical to TRBD1. The trim removed 6 bases at V and 8 bases at J, leaving 3 bases unmatched. The CDR3 spans 13 residues. The germline CDR1 and CDR2 sequences are MNHEY and SVGAGI. CDR3 DNA sequence: TGTGCCAGCAGGGGACAGGTGTATTCACCCCTCCACTTT. The encoded protein is CASRGQVYSPLHF.

The chain recombines TRBV27 with TRBJ1-6; 9 bases fit TRBD1. V shed 4 bases and J 10 bases; nucleotides not matched to a gene: 5. The CDR3 runs 14 residues. Germline V gives CDR1 MNHEY, CDR2 SMNVEV (reference sequence). CDR3 sequence: CASSWTGAGSPLHF. The CDR3 bases are TGTGCCAGCAGTTGGACAGGGGCAGGGTCACCCCTCCACTTT.

V and J are TRBV5-8 and TRBJ2-7; 8 positions match TRBD2. Losses at the gene ends were 2 bases for V and 0 bases for J; bases not matched to a gene: 4. CDR1 SGHTS and CDR2 YDEGEE come from the germline V gene. The CDR3 runs 15 residues. In DNA, the CDR3 is TGTGCCAGCAGCTTCGGGGGGGAACTCTCCTACGAGCAGTACTTC. Amino acid sequence: CASSFGGELSYEQYF.

The chain couples TRBV10-2 to TRBJ2-7; D may be TRBD2 (6 bases). This CDR3 has 14 amino acids. With 2 bases removed from V and 0 bases from J, the gap between germline ends came to 8 bases. The germline CDR1 and CDR2 sequences are WSHSY and SAAADI. The CDR3 DNA is TGCGCCAGCAGTGAGGGGACTGCCTCCTACGAGCAGTACTTC. Translation gives CASSEGTASYEQYF.

The CDR3 bases are TGTGCCAGCAGCTTGGATGGCAGGGGTACCTACGAGCAGTACTTC. Amino acids: CASSLDGRGTYEQYF. The rearrangement uses TRBV7-9 and TRBJ2-7, with D perhaps TRBD1 (6 bases). Germline CDR1 reads SEHNR; CDR2 reads FQNEAQ (reference sequence). V lost 3 bases and J lost 2, with 14 bases in between. The CDR3 has 15 residues.

The sample holds one count of this clone. The chain links TRBV27 to TRBJ2-5, with no clear D. This CDR3 region has 15 residues. Trimming cost V 5 bases and J 1 base, with 14 bases left between them. Germline CDR1 MNHEY, CDR2 SMNVEV (reference sequence). The CDR3 protein is CASSPLMESQETQYF. CDR3 DNA sequence: TGTGCCAGCAGTCCGCTTATGGAGTCCCAAGAGACCCAGTACTTC.

CDR3 DNA: TGTGCCAGCAGTTTAGGGTCTAGCGGGGAAACCTACAATGAGCAGTTCTTC. It is translated as CASSLGSSGETYNEQFF. This chain connects TRBV27 to TRBJ2-1; 9 nucleotides agree with TRBD2. Germline CDR1 and CDR2: MNHEY and SMNVEV (reference sequence). Losses at the gene ends were 2 bases for V and 2 bases for J; bases not matched to a gene: 7. This CDR3 region has 17 residues.

The V and J genes are TRBV3-1 (or the pseudogene TRBV3-2) and TRBJ1-4, with a possible D match to TRBD1 (6 bases). The CDR3 runs 13 residues. Germline-derived CDR1 and CDR2 are LGHDT and YNNKEL (reference sequence). V dropped 2 bases and J dropped 10 bases, with 11 bases sitting between them. This CDR3 reads CASSQRGAGKLFF. CDR3 DNA sequence: TGTGCCAGCAGCCAACGGGGGGCGGGAAAACTGTTTTTT.

The rearrangement joins TRBV5-1 to TRBJ1-4; 9 positions agree with TRBD1. The CDR3 runs 15 residues. Germline loops: CDR1 SGHRS, CDR2 YFSETQ. Germline trimming cut 4 bases from V and 7 bases from J; bases unmatched to any gene: 8. The CDR3 loop reads CASSENTGGGEKLFF. CDR3 nucleotides: TGCGCCAGCAGCGAGAATACAGGGGGCGGTGAAAAACTGTTTTTT.

The CDR3 region is CASSQDRANTEAFF. CDR3 bases: TGTGCCAGCAGCCAGGACAGGGCGAACACTGAAGCTTTCTTT. J is TRBJ1-1 and V is TRBV14; 8 bases align to TRBD1. The CDR3 is 14 amino acids. J was trimmed by 1 base and V by 3 bases; bases with no gene match: 1. Looked up from germline, CDR1 is SGHDN and CDR2 is FVKESK. Complete variable domain (other parts from reference TRBV14 and TRBJ1-1): EAGVTQFPSHSVIEKGQTVTLRCDPISGHDNLYWYRRVMGKEIKFLLHFVKESKQDESGMPNNRFLAERTGGTYSTLKVQPAELEDSGVYFCASSQDRANTEAFFGQGTRLTVV.

The chain is built from TRBV29-1 and TRBJ2-3; 9 bases are shared with TRBD2. The CDR3 is 13 amino acids. The ends lost 5 bases at V and 1 base at J; junction bases unmatched: 1. The germline CDR1 and CDR2 sequences are SQVTM and ANQGSEA. DNA for the CDR3: TGCAGCGTTCGGACTAGCGGCACAGATACGCAGTATTTT. Translation gives CSVRTSGTDTQYF.

This CDR3 reads CASSPVSSGAGVTDTQYF. CDR3 in DNA: TGTGCCAGCAGCCCTGTAAGCTCCGGAGCGGGAGTTACAGATACGCAGTATTTT. V is TRBV9 and J is TRBJ2-3; TRBD2 matches at 8 bases. With 4 bases clipped from V and 3 bases from J, the junction kept 16 bases outside the gene matches. From germline, CDR1 is SGDLS and CDR2 YYNGEE. The CDR3 is 18 residues long. Full variable domain (missing parts from reference TRBV9 and TRBJ2-3): DSGVTQTPKHLITATGQRVTLRCSPRSGDLSVYWYQQSLDQGLQFLIQYYNGEERAKGNILERFSAQQFPDLHSELNLSSLELGDSALYFCASSPVSSGAGVTDTQYFGPGTRLTVL.

The V call is TRBV30, the J call TRBJ2-1, with D unclear. CDR1 GTSNPN and CDR2 SVGIG come from the germline V gene (reference sequence). Between the trimmed V and J ends, which lost 1 base and 5 bases, there was a span of 6 bases. The CDR3 contains 12 residues. DNA for the CDR3: TGTGCCTGGAGTGCAGTCAACAATGAGCAGTTCTTC. Protein product: CAWSAVNNEQFF.

The V gene is TRBV5-1, the J gene TRBJ1-2, with D unclear. Germline V gene sequence: CDR1 SGHRS, CDR2 YFSETQ. This CDR3 spans 13 amino acids. V was clipped by 4 bases and J by 3 bases, with 10 bases between them. CDR3 in amino acids: CASSEKGDYGYTF. CDR3 nucleotide sequence: TGCGCCAGCAGCGAAAAGGGAGACTATGGCTACACCTTC.

The V gene is TRBV7-6, the J gene TRBJ2-1; 7 bases agree with TRBD2. Trimming at V came to 6 bases and at J to 3 bases, leaving 8 bases not matched to a gene. The CDR3 has 15 amino acids. CDR1 is SGHVS and CDR2 is FNYEAQ in the germline V gene. CDR3 region: CASSPGLSLYNEQFF. CDR3 DNA: TGTGCCAGCAGTCCGGGACTATCACTCTACAATGAGCAGTTCTTC.

The chain links TRBV5-1 to TRBJ1-3, with 8 nucleotides matching TRBD1. CDR1 is SGHRS and CDR2 is YFSETQ in the germline V gene. Unmatched junction bases numbered 4, after V lost 4 bases and J lost 4 bases. This CDR3 region has 14 residues. The CDR3 loop is CASSPGQGGNTIYF. CDR3 bases: TGCGCCAGCAGCCCAGGACAGGGAGGAAACACCATATATTTT. The full variable domain, rest sourced from reference TRBV5-1 and TRBJ1-3, is KAGVTQTPRYLIKTRGQQVTLSCSPISGHRSVSWYQQTPGQGLQFLFEYFSETQRNKGNFPGRFSGRQFSNSRSEMNVSTLELGDSALYLCASSPGQGGNTIYFGEGSWLTVV.

V gene TRBV29-1 combines with J gene TRBJ1-1; D is perhaps TRBD1 (5 bases). The CDR3 runs to 13 residues. V shed 5 bases and J shed 4 bases, with 14 bases lying between them. Germline V gene sequence: CDR1 SQVTM, CDR2 ANQGSEA. The CDR3 region is CSVWGGGSTEAFF. The DNA of the CDR3 is TGCAGCGTTTGGGGGGGAGGGAGCACTGAAGCTTTCTTT.

This chain links TRBV6-5 with TRBJ1-3; D perhaps matches TRBD1 (5 bases). CDR3 length equals 15 residues. The V end was cut by 5 bases, the J end by 0 bases, with 11 bases between. The germline V gene encodes CDR1 MNHEY and CDR2 SVGAGI. CDR3 nucleotide sequence: TGTGCCAGCAGTCCTGGTGACAGCTCTGGAAACACCATATATTTT. Translated: CASSPGDSSGNTIYF.